Listed below are T cell receptor beta chains from one sample, sequenced in a study of blood T cells in healthy people across ages. Using its own MiXCR run on the 5' RACE reads, TCRdb lists one record per CDR3 protein. The sample lists about 1.8 million distinct CDR3 sequences; about 49% were seen once. Sequencing was carried out using blood. The receptors derive from a woman in her thirties or forties in good health. Both conserved end residues are part of each CDR3. The D gene is left open where the match is weak. Clone size is not always given. Where it is, it says once, few, many or a class for expanded clones.

TRBV20-1,few,TRBJ2-3,-,TGCAGTGCTAGAGCTGCCAAAATCACAGATACGCAGTATTTT,CSARAAKITDTQYF
TRBV27,-,TRBJ2-4,-,TGTGCCAGCAGTTGGACGGGGCTTGGCAAAAACATTCAGTACTTC,CASSWTGLGKNIQYF
TRBV9,-,TRBJ2-1,-,TGTGCCAGCAGCGTAGACGGGAGCGACGATGAGCAGTTCTTC,CASSVDGSDDEQFF
TRBV28,few,TRBJ2-5,TRBD2,TGTGCCAGCAGTCCCTCGGGCGGGGGGATCAGAATTTTACAAGAGACCCAGTACTTC,CASSPSGGGIRILQETQYF
TRBV21-1,few,TRBJ2-5,-,TGTGCCAGCAGCGCGTACAGGGGGCTGCATGCATACTCCCCGGAAGAGACCCAGTACTTC,CASSAYRGLHAYSPEETQYF
TRBV27,-,TRBJ2-7,TRBD1,TGTGCCAGCAGTACGCAACCAGGGGGATCTATCTACGAGCAGTACTTC,CASSTQPGGSIYEQYF
TRBV4-3,-,TRBJ1-2,-,TGCGCCAGCAGCTCCCGAGAGACGACGGACAGATACTATGGCTACACCTTC,CASSSRETTDRYYGYTF
TRBV28,-,TRBJ2-7,-,TGTGCCAGCCATACCCCAGGGCCCTACGTGGAGCAGTACTTC,CASHTPGPYVEQYF
TRBV15,once,TRBJ1-5,-,TGTGCCACCAGCCACAGGGACAATCAGCCCCAGCATTTT,CATSHRDNQPQHF
TRBV7-9,few,TRBJ2-6,-,TGTGCCAGCAGCCCCCTGACAGGTACTGGGGCCAACGTCCTGACTTTC,CASSPLTGTGANVLTF
TRBV2,-,TRBJ2-2,TRBD1,TGTGCCAGCAGTGCGACAGGGGGGAACACCGGGGAGCTGTTTTTT,CASSATGGNTGELFF
TRBV12-3/TRBV12-4,few,TRBJ2-5,-,TGTGCCAGCAGTTTCGGGCAGCGCAGCGAGACCCAGTACTTC,CASSFGQRSETQYF
TRBV20-1,-,TRBJ1-6,-,TGCAGTGCTAGTGAGACGGTTCGTGGTTCACCCCTCCACTTT,CSASETVRGSPLHF
TRBV7-6,few,TRBJ2-1,-,TGTGCCAGCAGCTTAGCGTTGACACTAAACAATGAGCAGTTCTTC,CASSLALTLNNEQFF
TRBV7-2,-,TRBJ2-1,TRBD2,TGTGCCAGCAGCTTCCGACTAGCGGGGGGCCTTAGCAATGAGCAGTTCTTC,CASSFRLAGGLSNEQFF
TRBV5-4,-,TRBJ1-2,-,TGTGCCAGCAGCCCAATATCAGAAACCTATGGCTACACCTTC,CASSPISETYGYTF
TRBV25-1,-,TRBJ2-5,-,TGTGCCAGCAGTCAACCCACCGGGATTCAAGAGACCCAGTACTTC,CASSQPTGIQETQYF
TRBV6-5,few,TRBJ2-7,TRBD1,TGTGCCAGCAGAGGGGGCCGATTCGATAGCGAGCAGTACTTC,CASRGGRFDSEQYF
TRBV20-1,-,TRBJ1-4,-,TGCAGTGCTCTAGACAGGAGCATGTCAACTAATGAAAAACTGTTTTTT,CSALDRSMSTNEKLFF
TRBV5-1,-,TRBJ2-1,TRBD2,TGCGCCAGCAGCTTGGAGGGCCTACCGGGGGGCTACAATGAGCAGTTCTTC,CASSLEGLPGGYNEQFF
TRBV6-1,-,TRBJ2-4,-,TGTGCCAGCAGTGATCTGGGTGATACGGGGGGGACAGGCCGGGGCATTCAGTACTTC,CASSDLGDTGGTGRGIQYF
TRBV4-2,-,TRBJ2-5,-,TGTGCCAGCAGCCAAACTGACAGGCCTAAAGAGACCCAGTACTTC,CASSQTDRPKETQYF
TRBV11-1,-,TRBJ2-1,TRBD1,TGTGCCAGCAGCTCTTTACCGAACTTCCCGGGACAGGGACGCAGCTCCTACAATGAGCAGTTCTTC,CASSSLPNFPGQGRSSYNEQFF
TRBV12-3/TRBV12-4,many,TRBJ2-3,TRBD1,TGTGCCAGCACCGGACAGGGCACAGATACGCAGTATTTT,CASTGQGTDTQYF
TRBV6-6,-,TRBJ2-7,TRBD1,TGTGCCAGCAGTTATCCTAAAACAGGGGATTTTAACTACGAGCAGTACTTC,CASSYPKTGDFNYEQYF
TRBV9,-,TRBJ2-5,-,TGTGCCAGCAGTACGGGACTGAGGGAAAGAGAGACCCAGTACTTC,CASSTGLRERETQYF
TRBV29-1,-,TRBJ1-2,-,TGCAGCGTTGAAGATCGAGGGGGGTTCGGCTACACCTTC,CSVEDRGGFGYTF
TRBV24-1,few,TRBJ2-1,TRBD1,TGTGCCACCAGTGATAGCGGGACAGGGCGCCACAATGAGCAGTTCTTC,CATSDSGTGRHNEQFF
TRBV7-2,few,TRBJ2-4,TRBD2,TGTGCCAGCTACTCTAGCGGGGGGGGAAACATTCAGTACTTC,CASYSSGGGNIQYF
TRBV12-3/TRBV12-4,-,TRBJ1-4,-,TGTGCCAGCACCTCCATAAGGGGGGGTGACCGGGAAAAACTGTTTTTT,CASTSIRGGDREKLFF
TRBV29-1,-,TRBJ2-4,-,TGCAGCGCTATGGACTCCTACGGGCAGTACTTC,CSAMDSYGQYF
TRBV2,-,TRBJ1-5,TRBD1,TGTGCCAGCAGTAGGGACAGGGTGGGACAGCCCCAGCATTTT,CASSRDRVGQPQHF
TRBV2,-,TRBJ2-5,-,TGTGCCAGCAGTGGATCAGTAGCCGGGACTGGAAAAGAGACCCAGTACTTC,CASSGSVAGTGKETQYF
TRBV15,-,TRBJ2-5,-,TGTGCCACCAGCAGAGATCCGGCCCTGGGGACCCAGTACTTC,CATSRDPALGTQYF
TRBV20-1,-,TRBJ2-3,-,TGCAGTGCTAGACACCAATTACCTAGTTTCTTCACAGATACGCAGTATTTT,CSARHQLPSFFTDTQYF
TRBV10-3,few,TRBJ2-5,-,TGTGCCATCAGCGTATCCATCGGGGGTCGGGAGACCCAGTACTTC,CAISVSIGGRETQYF
TRBV5-1,-,TRBJ2-7,TRBD1,TGCGCCAGCAGCGCTCGGACAGGGGGGCGACCCACCTACGAGCAGTACTTC,CASSARTGGRPTYEQYF
TRBV4-3,few,TRBJ2-1,-,TGCGCCAGCAGCCAAGATGGTTTACGGACGGACTTATACAATGAGCAGTTCTTC,CASSQDGLRTDLYNEQFF
TRBV4-2,few,TRBJ1-4,-,TGTGCCAGCAGCCAAGCCGTCCGTGAAAAACTGTTTTTT,CASSQAVREKLFF
TRBV13,-,TRBJ2-5,TRBD2,TGTGCCAGCAGCTTTATCGGGGGGGGCCAAGAGACCCAGTACTTC,CASSFIGGGQETQYF
TRBV5-1,-,TRBJ2-1,-,TGCGCCAGCAGCTTGGGGGCCGCCTTGGCAGGGTGGCTTGAGCAGTTCTTC,CASSLGAALAGWLEQFF
TRBV5-6,few,TRBJ1-6,-,TGTGCCAGCAGCGATAAGGGAGATTCACCCCTCCACTTT,CASSDKGDSPLHF
TRBV6-2/TRBV6-3,-,TRBJ2-5,-,TGTGCCAGCAGTTACGAATTGGGGCGCCTCCAAGAGACCCAGTACTTC,CASSYELGRLQETQYF
TRBV28,-,TRBJ1-6,-,TGTGCCAGCATCCCGGGGGGAAGCTCCTATAATTCACCCCTCCACTTT,CASIPGGSSYNSPLHF
TRBV7-6,few,TRBJ2-5,-,TGTGCCAGCAGCTTAGAGGCCCGAACCCAGTACTTC,CASSLEARTQYF
TRBV7-2,once,TRBJ1-5,-,TGTGCCAGCAGCTCGGGAGGTACTAGCAGTCAGCCCCAGCATTTT,CASSSGGTSSQPQHF
TRBV20-1,-,TRBJ2-1,TRBD1,TGCAGTGCTAGCGGGGACAGAGGCTCCTACAATGAGCAGTTCTTC,CSASGDRGSYNEQFF
TRBV6-5,few,TRBJ2-1,TRBD2,TGTGCCAGCAGTTACTCCGGGCGGGGGGACCACAATGAGCAGTTCTTC,CASSYSGRGDHNEQFF
TRBV20-1,-,TRBJ1-1,-,TGCAGCGCCCCCCGTCTTGAAGCTTTCTTT,CSAPRLEAFF
TRBV20-1,-,TRBJ2-5,TRBD1,TGCAGTGCTAGGGTACAGGGGGATCAAGAGACCCAGTACTTC,CSARVQGDQETQYF
TRBV20-1,-,TRBJ2-6,-,TGCAGTGCTTTCCCGGGCGCTGGGGCCAACGTCCTGACTTTC,CSAFPGAGANVLTF
TRBV4-1,-,TRBJ1-2,-,TGCGCCAGCAGCCGAATTCAAAAGGGGATTTGGTATGGCTACACCTTC,CASSRIQKGIWYGYTF
TRBV10-3,few,TRBJ1-6,-,TGTGCCATCAGTGACGAGGGGAATTCACCCCTCCACTTT,CAISDEGNSPLHF
TRBV12-3/TRBV12-4,few,TRBJ1-1,-,TGTGCCAGCCTGGGTCGTGTGAACACTGAAGCTTTCTTT,CASLGRVNTEAFF
TRBV29-1,-,TRBJ2-7,-,TGCAGCGTTGAAGGGGCGGGACCTGGGTACAATGAGCAGTACTTC,CSVEGAGPGYNEQYF
TRBV15,-,TRBJ2-1,TRBD2,TGTGCCACCAGCCGCGGGGGGGAATACAATGAGCAGTTCTTC,CATSRGGEYNEQFF
TRBV7-9,-,TRBJ2-1,TRBD2,TGTGCCAGCAGCTGCATCGGGTTAGCGGGGACTTCTGAGCAGTTCTTC,CASSCIGLAGTSEQFF
TRBV12-3/TRBV12-4,-,TRBJ2-1,TRBD1,TGTGCCAGCAGTCTCGACAGGGGGCATTTGGATGAGCAGTTCTTC,CASSLDRGHLDEQFF
TRBV20-1,-,TRBJ1-2,TRBD1,TGCAGTGCTAGCCCCTGGACAGGGACGAGGTATGGCTACACCTTC,CSASPWTGTRYGYTF